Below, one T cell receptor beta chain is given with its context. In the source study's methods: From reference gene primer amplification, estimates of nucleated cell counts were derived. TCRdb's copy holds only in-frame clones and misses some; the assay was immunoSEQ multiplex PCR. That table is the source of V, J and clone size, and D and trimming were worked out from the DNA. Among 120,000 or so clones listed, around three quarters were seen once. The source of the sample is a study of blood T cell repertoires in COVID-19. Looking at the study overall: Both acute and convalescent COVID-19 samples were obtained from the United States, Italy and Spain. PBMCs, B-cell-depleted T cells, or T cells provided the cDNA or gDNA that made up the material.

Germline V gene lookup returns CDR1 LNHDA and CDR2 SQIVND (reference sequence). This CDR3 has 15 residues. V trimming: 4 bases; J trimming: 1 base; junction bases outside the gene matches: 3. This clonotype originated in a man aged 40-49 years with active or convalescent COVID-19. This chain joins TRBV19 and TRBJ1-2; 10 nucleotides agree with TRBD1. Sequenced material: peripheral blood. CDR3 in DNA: TGTGCCAGTAGTAGGGACAGGGGCATTAACTATGGCTACACCTTC. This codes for CASSRDRGINYGYTF.